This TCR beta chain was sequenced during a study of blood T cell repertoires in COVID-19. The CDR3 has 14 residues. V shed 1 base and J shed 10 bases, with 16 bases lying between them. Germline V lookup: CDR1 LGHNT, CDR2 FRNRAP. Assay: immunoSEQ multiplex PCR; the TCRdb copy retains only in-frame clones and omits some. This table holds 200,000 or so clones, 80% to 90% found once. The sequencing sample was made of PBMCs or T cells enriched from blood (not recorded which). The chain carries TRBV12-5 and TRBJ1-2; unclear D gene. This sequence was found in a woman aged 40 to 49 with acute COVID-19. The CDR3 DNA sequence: TGTGCTAGTGGTTTGGACACTATGATACACCACTACACCTTC. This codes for CASGLDTMIHHYTF. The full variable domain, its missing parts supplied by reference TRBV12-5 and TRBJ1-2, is DARVTQTPRHKVTEMGQEVTMRCQPILGHNTVFWYRQTMMQGLELLAYFRNRAPLDDSGMPKDRFSAEMPDATLATLKIQPSEPRDSAVYFCASGLDTMIHHYTFGSGTRLTVV.